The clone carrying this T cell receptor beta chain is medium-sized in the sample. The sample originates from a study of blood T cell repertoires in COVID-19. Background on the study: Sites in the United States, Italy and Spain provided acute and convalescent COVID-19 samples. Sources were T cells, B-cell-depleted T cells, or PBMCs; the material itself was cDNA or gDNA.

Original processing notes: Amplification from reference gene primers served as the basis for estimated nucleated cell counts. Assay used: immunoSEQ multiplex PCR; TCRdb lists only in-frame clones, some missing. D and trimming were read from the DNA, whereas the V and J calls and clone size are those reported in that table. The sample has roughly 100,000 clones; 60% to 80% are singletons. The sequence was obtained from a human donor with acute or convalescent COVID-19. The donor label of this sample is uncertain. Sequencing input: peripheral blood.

CDR3: CATSGAFF. The CDR3 bases are TGTGCCACATCGGGAGCTTTCTTT. The chain recombines TRBV12-3 or TRBV12-4 with TRBJ1-1; D remains ambiguous. Trimming cost V 10 bases and J 10 bases, with 7 bases left between them. The CDR3 covers 8 residues.